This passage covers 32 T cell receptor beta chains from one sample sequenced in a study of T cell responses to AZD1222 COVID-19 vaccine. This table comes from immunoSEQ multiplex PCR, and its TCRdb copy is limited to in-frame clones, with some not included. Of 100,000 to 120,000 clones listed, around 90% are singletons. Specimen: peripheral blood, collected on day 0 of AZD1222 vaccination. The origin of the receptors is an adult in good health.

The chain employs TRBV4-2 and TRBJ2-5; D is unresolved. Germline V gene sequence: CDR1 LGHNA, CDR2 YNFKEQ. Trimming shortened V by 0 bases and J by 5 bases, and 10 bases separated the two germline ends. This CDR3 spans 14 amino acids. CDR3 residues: CASSQDTPRETQYF. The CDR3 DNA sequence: TGTGCCAGCAGCCAAGATACCCCCAGGGAGACCCAGTACTTC.

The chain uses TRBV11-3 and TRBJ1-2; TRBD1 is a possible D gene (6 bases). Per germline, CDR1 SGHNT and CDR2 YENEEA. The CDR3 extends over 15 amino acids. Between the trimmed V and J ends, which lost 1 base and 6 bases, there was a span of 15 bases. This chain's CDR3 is CASSLASRGGHGYTF. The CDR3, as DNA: TGTGCCAGCAGCTTAGCGAGTCGGGGGGGCCATGGCTACACCTTC.

The CDR3 DNA reads as TGTGCCAGCCACAGGAGTAACTATGGCTACACCTTC. Translation gives CASHRSNYGYTF. This rearrangement joins TRBV19 to TRBJ1-2; TRBD1 is a possible D gene (5 bases). This CDR3 region has 12 residues. CDR1 and CDR2 (germline): LNHDA, SQIVND (reference sequence). The V end was cut by 9 bases, the J end by 1 base, with 9 bases between.

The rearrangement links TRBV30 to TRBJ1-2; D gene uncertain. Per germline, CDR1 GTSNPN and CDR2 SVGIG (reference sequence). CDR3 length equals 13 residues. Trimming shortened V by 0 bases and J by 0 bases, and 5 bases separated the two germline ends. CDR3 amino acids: CAWSVAANYGYTF. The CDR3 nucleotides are TGTGCCTGGAGTGTGGCGGCTAACTATGGCTACACCTTC.

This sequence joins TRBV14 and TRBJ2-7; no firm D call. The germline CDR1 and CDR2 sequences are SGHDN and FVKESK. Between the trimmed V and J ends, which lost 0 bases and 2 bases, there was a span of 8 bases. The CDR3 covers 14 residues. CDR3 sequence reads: CASSQEAQAYEQYF. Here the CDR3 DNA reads TGTGCCAGCAGCCAAGAGGCCCAGGCCTACGAGCAGTACTTC. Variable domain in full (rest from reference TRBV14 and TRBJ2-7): EAGVTQFPSHSVIEKGQTVTLRCDPISGHDNLYWYRRVMGKEIKFLLHFVKESKQDESGMPNNRFLAERTGGTYSTLKVQPAELEDSGVYFCASSQEAQAYEQYFGPGTRLTVT.

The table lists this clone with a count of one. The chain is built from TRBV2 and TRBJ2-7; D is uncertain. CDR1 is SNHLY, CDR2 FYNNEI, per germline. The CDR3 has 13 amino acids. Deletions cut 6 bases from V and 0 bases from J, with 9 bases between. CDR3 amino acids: CASRQPSSYEQYF. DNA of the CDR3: TGTGCCAGCAGACAGCCAAGCTCCTACGAGCAGTACTTC.

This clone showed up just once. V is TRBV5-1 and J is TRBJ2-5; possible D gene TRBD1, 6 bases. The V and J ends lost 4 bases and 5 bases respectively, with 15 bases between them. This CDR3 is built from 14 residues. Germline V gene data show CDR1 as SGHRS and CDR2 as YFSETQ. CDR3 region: CASSHGRGVETQYF. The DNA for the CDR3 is TGCGCCAGCAGCCATGGCAGGGGCGTGGAGACCCAGTACTTC. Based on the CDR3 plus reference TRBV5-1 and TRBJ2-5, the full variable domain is KAGVTQTPRYLIKTRGQQVTLSCSPISGHRSVSWYQQTPGQGLQFLFEYFSETQRNKGNFPGRFSGRQFSNSRSEMNVSTLELGDSALYLCASSHGRGVETQYFGPGTRLLVL.

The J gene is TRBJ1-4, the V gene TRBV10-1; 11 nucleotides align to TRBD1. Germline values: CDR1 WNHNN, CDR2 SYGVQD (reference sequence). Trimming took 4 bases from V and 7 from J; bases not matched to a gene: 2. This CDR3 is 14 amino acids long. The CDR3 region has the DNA TGCGCCAGCAGTGCCGGGACAGGGGGTGAAAAACTGTTTTTT. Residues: CASSAGTGGEKLFF.

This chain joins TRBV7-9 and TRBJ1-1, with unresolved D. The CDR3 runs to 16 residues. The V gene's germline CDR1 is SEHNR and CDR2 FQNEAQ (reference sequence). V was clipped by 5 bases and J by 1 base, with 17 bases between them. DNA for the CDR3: TGTGCCAGCAGCCCATCGGGAGTCGTCGAGAACACTGAAGCTTTCTTT. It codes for CASSPSGVVENTEAFF.

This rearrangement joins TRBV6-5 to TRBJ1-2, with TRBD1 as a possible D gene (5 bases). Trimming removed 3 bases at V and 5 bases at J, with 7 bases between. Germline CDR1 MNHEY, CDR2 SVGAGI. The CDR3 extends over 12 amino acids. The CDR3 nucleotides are TGTGCCAGCAGTTATTCAGGGTATGGCTACACCTTC. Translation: CASSYSGYGYTF.

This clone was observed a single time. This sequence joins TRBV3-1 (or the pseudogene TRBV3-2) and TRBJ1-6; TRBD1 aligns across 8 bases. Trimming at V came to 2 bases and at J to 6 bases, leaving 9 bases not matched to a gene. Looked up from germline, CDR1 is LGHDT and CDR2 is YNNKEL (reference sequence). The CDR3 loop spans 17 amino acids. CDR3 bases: TGTGCCAGCAGCCAAAGGCATCCCGGGACAGGTAATTCACCCCTCCACTTT. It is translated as CASSQRHPGTGNSPLHF.

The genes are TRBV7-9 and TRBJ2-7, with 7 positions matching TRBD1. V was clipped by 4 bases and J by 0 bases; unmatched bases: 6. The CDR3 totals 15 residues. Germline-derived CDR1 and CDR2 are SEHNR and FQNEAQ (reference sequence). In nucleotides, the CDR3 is TGTGCCAGCAGCTCTCGGGACAGCCTCTCCTACGAGCAGTACTTC. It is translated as CASSSRDSLSYEQYF.

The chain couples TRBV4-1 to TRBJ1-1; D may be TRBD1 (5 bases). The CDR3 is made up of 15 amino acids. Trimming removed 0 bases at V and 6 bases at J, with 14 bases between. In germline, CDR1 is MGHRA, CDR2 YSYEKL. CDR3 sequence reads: CASSQDRGGAAEAFF. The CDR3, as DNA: TGCGCCAGCAGCCAAGATCGGGGGGGAGCGGCTGAAGCTTTCTTT.

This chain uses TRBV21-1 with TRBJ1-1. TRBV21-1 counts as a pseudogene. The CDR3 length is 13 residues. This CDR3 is CASSKAPGAAAFF. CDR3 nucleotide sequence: TGTGCCAGCAGCAAAGCGCCGGGGGCTGCAGCTTTCTTT.

The CDR3 DNA follows: TGTGCCAGCAAGGCCACAGCCAATCAGCCCCAGCATTTT. It is translated as CASKATANQPQHF. V gene TRBV19 combines with J gene TRBJ1-5; no definite D call. V gave up 9 bases and J gave up 3 bases, with 12 bases separating them. This CDR3 has 13 residues. Germline-derived CDR1 and CDR2 are LNHDA and SQIVND (reference sequence).

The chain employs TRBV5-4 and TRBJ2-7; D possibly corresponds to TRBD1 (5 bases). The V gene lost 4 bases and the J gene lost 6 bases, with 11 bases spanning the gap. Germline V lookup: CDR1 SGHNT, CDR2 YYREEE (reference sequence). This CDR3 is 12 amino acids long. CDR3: CASSPTDGEQYF. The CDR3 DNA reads TGTGCCAGCAGCCCGACAGACGGCGAGCAGTACTTC. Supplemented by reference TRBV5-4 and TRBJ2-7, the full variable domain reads ETGVTQSPTHLIKTRGQQVTLRCSSQSGHNTVSWYQQALGQGPQFIFQYYREEENGRGNFPPRFSGLQFPNYSSELNVNALELDDSALYLCASSPTDGEQYFGPGTRLTVT.

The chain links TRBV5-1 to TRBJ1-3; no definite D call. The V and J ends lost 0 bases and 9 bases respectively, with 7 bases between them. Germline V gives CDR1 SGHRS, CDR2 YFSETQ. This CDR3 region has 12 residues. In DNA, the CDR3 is TGCGCCAGCAGCTTGGTAGGAGGCACCATATATTTT. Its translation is CASSLVGGTIYF.

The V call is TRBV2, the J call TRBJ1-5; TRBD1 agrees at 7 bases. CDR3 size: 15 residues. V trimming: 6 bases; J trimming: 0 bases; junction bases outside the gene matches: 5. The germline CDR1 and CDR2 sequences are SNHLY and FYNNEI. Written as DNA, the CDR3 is TGTGCCAGCAGCGAGACAGGGTATAGCAATCAGCCCCAGCATTTT. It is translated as CASSETGYSNQPQHF.

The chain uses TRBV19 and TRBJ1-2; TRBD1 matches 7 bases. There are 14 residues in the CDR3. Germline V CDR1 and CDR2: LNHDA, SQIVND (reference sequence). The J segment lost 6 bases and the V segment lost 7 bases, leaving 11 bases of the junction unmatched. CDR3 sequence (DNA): TGTGCCAGTACAACGACAGGGAGGAGAGATGGCTACACCTTC. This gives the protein CASTTTGRRDGYTF.

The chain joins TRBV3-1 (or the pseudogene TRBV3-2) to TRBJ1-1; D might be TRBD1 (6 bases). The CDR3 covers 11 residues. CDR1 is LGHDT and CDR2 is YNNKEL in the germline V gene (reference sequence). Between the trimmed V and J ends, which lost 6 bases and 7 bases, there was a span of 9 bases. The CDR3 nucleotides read TGTGCCAGCAGGACAGGCAGTGAAGCTTTCTTT. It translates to CASRTGSEAFF.

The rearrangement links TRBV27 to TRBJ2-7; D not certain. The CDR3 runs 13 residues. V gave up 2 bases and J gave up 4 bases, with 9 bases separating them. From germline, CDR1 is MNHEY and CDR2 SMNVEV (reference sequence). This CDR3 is CASSLEAFYEQYF. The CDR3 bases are TGTGCCAGCAGTTTAGAGGCCTTTTACGAGCAGTACTTC.

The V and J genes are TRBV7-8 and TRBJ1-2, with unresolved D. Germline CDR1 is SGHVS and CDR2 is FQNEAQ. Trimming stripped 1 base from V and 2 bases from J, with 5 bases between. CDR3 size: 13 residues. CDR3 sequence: CASSLGVNYGYTF. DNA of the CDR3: TGTGCCAGCAGCTTAGGGGTAAACTATGGCTACACCTTC.

CDR3 loop: CASSLLPHRDEQYF. The CDR3 nucleotides read TGTGCCAGCAGCCTTCTTCCTCACAGGGACGAGCAGTACTTC. The chain joins TRBV27 to TRBJ2-7, with D tentatively TRBD1 (6 bases). The V end lost 6 bases, the J end lost 5 bases, and 17 bases lay between the germline ends. In germline, CDR1 is MNHEY, CDR2 SMNVEV (reference sequence). This CDR3 region has 14 residues.

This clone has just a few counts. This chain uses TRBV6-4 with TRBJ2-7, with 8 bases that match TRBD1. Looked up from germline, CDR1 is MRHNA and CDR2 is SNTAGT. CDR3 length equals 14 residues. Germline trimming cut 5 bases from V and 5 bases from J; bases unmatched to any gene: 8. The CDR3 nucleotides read TGTGCCAGCAGTCCTACCGGGACAGGTCACGAGCAGTACTTC. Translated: CASSPTGTGHEQYF.

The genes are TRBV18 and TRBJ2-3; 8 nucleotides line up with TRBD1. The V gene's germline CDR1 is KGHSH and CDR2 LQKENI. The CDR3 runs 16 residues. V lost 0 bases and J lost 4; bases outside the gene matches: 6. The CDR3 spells CASSPPPQGQADTQYF. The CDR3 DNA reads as TGTGCCAGCTCACCACCTCCCCAGGGACAGGCAGATACGCAGTATTTT.

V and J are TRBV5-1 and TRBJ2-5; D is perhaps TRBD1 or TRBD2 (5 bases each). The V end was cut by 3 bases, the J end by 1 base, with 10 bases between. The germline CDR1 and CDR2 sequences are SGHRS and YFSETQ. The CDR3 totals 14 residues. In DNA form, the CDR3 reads TGCGCCAGCAGCTCCGGGGCACCCCAAGAGACCCAGTACTTC. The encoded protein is CASSSGAPQETQYF.

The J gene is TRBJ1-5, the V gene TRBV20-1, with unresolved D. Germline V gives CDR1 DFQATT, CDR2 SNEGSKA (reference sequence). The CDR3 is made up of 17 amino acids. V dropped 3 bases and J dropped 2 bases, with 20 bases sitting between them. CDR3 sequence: CSASGHWAGQRNQPQHF. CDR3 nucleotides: TGCAGTGCTAGTGGGCATTGGGCCGGCCAACGCAATCAGCCCCAGCATTTT.

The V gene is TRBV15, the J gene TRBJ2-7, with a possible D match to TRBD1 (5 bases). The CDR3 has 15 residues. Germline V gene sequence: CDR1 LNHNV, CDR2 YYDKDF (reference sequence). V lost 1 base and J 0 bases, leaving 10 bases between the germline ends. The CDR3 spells CATSRVTGSSYEQYF. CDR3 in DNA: TGTGCCACCAGCAGAGTCACAGGTAGCTCCTACGAGCAGTACTTC.

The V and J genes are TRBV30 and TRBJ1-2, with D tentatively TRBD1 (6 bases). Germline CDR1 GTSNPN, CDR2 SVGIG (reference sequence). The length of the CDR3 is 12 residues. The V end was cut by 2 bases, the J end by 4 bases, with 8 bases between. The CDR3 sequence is CAWSQQGYGYTF. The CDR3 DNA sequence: TGTGCCTGGAGTCAACAGGGCTATGGCTACACCTTC.

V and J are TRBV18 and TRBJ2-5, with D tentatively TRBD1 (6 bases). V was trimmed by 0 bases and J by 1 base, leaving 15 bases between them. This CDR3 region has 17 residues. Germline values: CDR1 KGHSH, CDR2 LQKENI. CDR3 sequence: CASSPPTGQTFQETQYF. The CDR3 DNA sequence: TGTGCCAGCTCACCACCAACTGGACAGACCTTCCAAGAGACCCAGTACTTC.

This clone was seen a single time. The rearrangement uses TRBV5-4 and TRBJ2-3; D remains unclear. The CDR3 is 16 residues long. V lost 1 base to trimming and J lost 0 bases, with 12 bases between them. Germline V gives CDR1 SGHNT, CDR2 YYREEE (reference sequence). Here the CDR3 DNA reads TGTGCCAGCAGCTTGATGCAGATAACTAGCACAGATACGCAGTATTTT. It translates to CASSLMQITSTDTQYF.

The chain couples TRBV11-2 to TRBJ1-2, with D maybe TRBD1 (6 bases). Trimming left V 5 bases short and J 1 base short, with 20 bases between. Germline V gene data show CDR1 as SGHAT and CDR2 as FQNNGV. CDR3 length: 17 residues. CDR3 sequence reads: CASSTSGQSLYNYGYTF. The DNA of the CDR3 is TGTGCCAGCAGCACTAGTGGACAGTCCCTTTATAACTATGGCTACACCTTC.